This record covers a single T cell receptor beta chain. Its antigen is currently not known. Base quality data are lacking; no much larger clone is found one base away. CDR1 and CDR2 are read off the germline V gene as WSHSY and SAAADI. CDR3 length: 18 amino acids, cysteine to phenylalanine. Of all the DNA, just the CDR3 is kept, 54 bases in frame from base 1. Trimming leaves V shorter by 4 bases and J shorter by 0 bases, with the junction holding 8 bases beyond the gene matches. The data originate from a study of blood T cells in healthy people across ages (dated by TCRdb to between 2014 and 2017). The study in broad terms: In model experiments, template switching captured about one uniquely barcoded TCR beta cDNA molecule for every two T cells. Age-related changes in TCR beta repertoire diversity were measured in the study by deep sequencing normalized with unique cDNA molecular identifiers. The donors were divided into four age groups: young (average roughly 17 years), middle-aged (approximately 39), aged (about 56) and long-lived (82). To avoid experimental bias, donors of different ages were spread randomly across the sequencing lanes. The study analyzed two additional independent replicas of 1 million unique cDNA reads from the same blood draw for two donors, one aged 18 to 29 and one aged 80 or older.

The 39 donors, aged about 6 to 95 years, were systemically healthy Caucasian individuals from Russia. Each donor gave 8.5 to 10 milliliters of peripheral blood, collected into EDTA-treated Vacutainer tubes. Ficoll-Paque density-gradient centrifugation was used to isolate PBMCs, with at least 7 million obtained per sample. Total RNA was extracted from PBMCs with Trizol reagent, with at least 6 micrograms obtained per sample. The percentages of naive CD45RAhigh/CD27high T cells were determined by flow cytometry on a PBMC aliquot from every donor. The research as a whole found: As age increased, observed TCR beta diversity per million T cells dropped in a roughly linear way, and a significant reduction was already evident by age about 40. There was a strong correlation between observed TCR beta diversity and the percentage of naive T cells measured by flow cytometry. Since profiling was done on bulk unsorted PBMCs, naive and antigen-experienced compartments could not be conclusively compared. Compared with the aged group, the long-lived group had more naive CD4+ T cells, fewer expanded clones and increased TCR diversity, a pattern suggesting age selection. Estimates of total diversity based on one million sequenced T cells were regarded as lower bounds and as underestimates. Because the CMV infection status of the donors was unknown, age-related changes in expanded clonotypes may potentially have been confounded.

The library was built by means of 5' RACE. The instrument given in TCRdb is Illumina HiSeq 2500. A second PCR of about 7 to 12 cycles was run with a J-beta primer mix and a sample-barcoded 5' primer. A unique molecular identifier was introduced onto each TCR beta cDNA molecule by a template-switch 5' adaptor carrying 12 random nucleotides. Each sample yielded at least 2.5 million CDR3-containing paired-end reads. First-strand cDNA was synthesized from all RNA with the Mint cDNA synthesis kit, primed by a TRBC-specific oligonucleotide. After uracil-DNA glycosylase treatment, a first 18-cycle PCR used universal primers M1SS and BC2_uni_R on all cDNA. The original methods were these. For normalization, 1 million high-quality reads were randomly selected from each sample, with every read carrying a distinct molecular identifier. Reads with shared molecular identifiers were discarded instead of being binned into consensus sequences. MiTCR, with a Q25 quality threshold and the strictest error-elimination algorithm, was used for CDR3 identification, clonotype clustering and error correction. A nonparametric unseen species model with Euler transformation was used to estimate lower-bound total TCR beta diversity. TCRdb cleaned the public reads at Q25 with fastp, built clones with MiXCR and kept in-frame beta chains. Each CDR3 protein appears once, grouped with its most common genes and DNA. The V and J calls here are based on TCRdb, not the publication. For this sample the table gives about 400,000 distinct CDR3 sequences, of which about 52% were detected only once. Under 65% of the sample belongs to the ten largest clones.

The sample comprised blood. This chain joins TRBV10-2 to TRBJ2-7; TRBD2 aligns with 14 central bases. This clonotype was sampled from a man aged 60-69 years in good health. Read as DNA, the sequence is TGCGCCAGCAGTGGCGGACTAGCGGGGGGCCATGCCTCCTACGAGCAGTACTTC. This gives the protein CASSGGLAGGHASYEQYF.